Below are 25 T cell receptor beta chains sequenced from a single sample in a study of blood T cell repertoires in COVID-19. The protocol was immunoSEQ multiplex PCR, while the TCRdb copy is restricted to in-frame clones and leaves out a portion. The sample shows 250,000 to 350,000 clones, around 91% of them seen only once. Material for sequencing was PBMCs or T cells enriched from blood (not recorded which). The receptor set was obtained from a woman between 18 and 30 years old with acute COVID-19.

The V gene is TRBV3-1 (or the pseudogene TRBV3-2), the J gene TRBJ2-2; the match to TRBD2 covers 9 bases. The junction had 11 bases not matched to a gene; V was cut back by 5 bases and J by 4 bases. CDR3 length: 17 amino acids. The germline CDR1 and CDR2 sequences are LGHDT and YNNKEL (reference sequence). DNA for the CDR3: TGTGCCAGCAGCTTACTTAGCGGGAGTGGTGGCACCGGGGAGCTGTTTTTT. Protein product: CASSLLSGSGGTGELFF.

A few counts support this clone. As DNA, the CDR3 is TGTGCCAGAAGCTTGGGGCAGGGGGCTTACAATGAGCAGTTCTTC. Protein sequence: CARSLGQGAYNEQFF. J is TRBJ2-1 and V is TRBV5-3; 8 bases match TRBD1. TRBV5-3 is an ORF for which the function is uncertain. The J segment lost 4 bases and the V segment lost 0 bases, leaving 3 bases of the junction unmatched. The CDR3 spans 15 residues.

The rearrangement links TRBV5-1 to TRBJ1-2; possible D gene TRBD1, 6 bases. CDR1 and CDR2 (germline): SGHRS, YFSETQ. Trimming took 7 bases from V and 2 from J, leaving 12 bases between them. This CDR3 spans 13 amino acids. The CDR3 sequence is CASGRTENYGYTF. CDR3 sequence (DNA): TGCGCCAGCGGCCGGACAGAGAACTATGGCTACACCTTC.

The V gene is TRBV14, the J gene TRBJ1-5; D is undetermined. The CDR3 is 18 amino acids. Germline lookup yields CDR1 SGHDN and CDR2 FVKESK. V lost 1 base and J lost 9, with 25 bases in between. The CDR3: CASSQVGRFSGRGGPQHF. The CDR3, as DNA: TGTGCCAGCAGCCAAGTCGGACGATTTTCAGGCCGCGGAGGGCCCCAGCATTTT.

This clone was seen once. The J gene is TRBJ2-7, the V gene TRBV20-1, with no clear D. The CDR3 consists of 11 residues. Germline V gives CDR1 DFQATT, CDR2 SNEGSKA (reference sequence). V was cut by 5 bases and J by 3 bases, with 8 bases left in between. For the CDR3, the DNA is TGCAGTGCTCCGGCAGGCTACGAGCAGTACTTC. It translates to CSAPAGYEQYF.

Here the CDR3 reads CASSPLPDREVVYTF. CDR3 DNA sequence: TGTGCCAGCTCACCCCTTCCGGACCGGGAGGTGGTGTACACCTTC. This chain uses TRBV18 with TRBJ1-2; unclear D gene. The ends were cut back, 3 bases at V and 11 bases at J, with 22 bases in the middle. Germline V gene sequence: CDR1 KGHSH, CDR2 LQKENI. This CDR3 is 15 amino acids long.

About this clone: Its ends do not fully match the called genes, so a read error is possible. V and J are TRBV7-7 and TRBJ2-5; 11 bases line up with TRBD1. CDR3 length equals 16 residues. The germline CDR1 and CDR2 sequences are SSHAT and FNYEAQ (reference sequence). The DNA of the CDR3 is TGTGCTAGCAGCCGAGGGACAGGGGGAAGGCTGGAGACCCAGTACTTC. Translating it yields CASSRGTGGRLETQYF.

J is TRBJ2-2 and V is TRBV6-5; 8 bases agree with TRBD1. The CDR3 consists of 13 residues. CDR1 is MNHEY and CDR2 is SVGAGI in the germline V gene. Trimming took 6 bases from V and 6 from J; bases not matched to a gene: 3. CDR3 in DNA: TGTGCCAGCAGCGGACAGGGCGCCGGGGAGCTGTTTTTT. Translation: CASSGQGAGELFF.

This chain connects TRBV6-5 to TRBJ2-3, with D maybe TRBD2 (5 bases). CDR3 length: 13 amino acids. V lost 6 bases and J lost 4, with 11 bases in between. CDR1 is MNHEY and CDR2 is SVGAGI in the germline V gene. The CDR3 loop reads CASSLDGADTQYF. CDR3 nucleotides: TGTGCCAGCAGCCTCGACGGGGCAGATACGCAGTATTTT.

The rearrangement uses TRBV11-3 and TRBJ2-2; D is ambiguous. Per germline, CDR1 SGHNT and CDR2 YENEEA. This CDR3 contains 11 residues. Trimming cost V 5 bases and J 6 bases, with 4 bases left between them. The CDR3 loop reads CASSLPGELFF. The CDR3 DNA is TGTGCCAGCAGCCTCCCCGGGGAGCTGTTTTTT.

The rearrangement links TRBV4-1 to TRBJ2-3; D might be TRBD2 (5 bases). This CDR3 contains 13 residues. Germline lookup yields CDR1 MGHRA and CDR2 YSYEKL. Deletions cut 0 bases from V and 6 bases from J, with 7 bases between. CDR3: CASSQEGLDTQYF. Here the CDR3 DNA reads TGCGCCAGCAGCCAAGAAGGACTCGATACGCAGTATTTT.

The rearrangement uses TRBV19 and TRBJ1-2, with TRBD1 identical over 8 bases. Germline V gene lookup returns CDR1 LNHDA and CDR2 SQIVND (reference sequence). The CDR3 is made up of 12 amino acids. V was clipped by 9 bases and J by 8 bases; unmatched bases: 8. The chain's CDR3 is CASMDREWGYTF. The CDR3, as DNA: TGTGCCAGCATGGACAGGGAATGGGGCTACACCTTC.

The chain joins TRBV3-1 (or the pseudogene TRBV3-2) to TRBJ1-1; 8 nucleotides align to TRBD1. The V and J ends lost 2 bases and 4 bases, in that order; junction bases with no gene match: 3. CDR3 length equals 14 residues. The germline CDR1 and CDR2 sequences are LGHDT and YNNKEL (reference sequence). CDR3 in amino acids: CASSQQTGATEAFF. Here the CDR3 DNA reads TGTGCCAGCAGCCAACAGACAGGGGCCACTGAAGCTTTCTTT.

This chain links TRBV6-5 with TRBJ1-5; 10 nucleotides align to TRBD1. Germline CDR1 and CDR2: MNHEY and SVGAGI. The ends lost 6 bases at V and 6 bases at J; junction bases unmatched: 2. This CDR3 has 13 amino acids. The CDR3: CASRTGGGQPQHF. The CDR3 DNA reads as TGTGCCAGCAGGACAGGGGGCGGTCAGCCCCAGCATTTT.

V and J are TRBV27 and TRBJ1-3, with D unresolved. CDR1 and CDR2 from the germline V gene are MNHEY and SMNVEV (reference sequence). The CDR3 sequence is 17 residues long. V gave up 5 bases and J gave up 0 bases, with 17 bases separating them. This CDR3 reads CASSPLLGRLSGNTIYF. CDR3 nucleotides: TGTGCCAGCAGTCCTCTACTAGGACGGCTCTCTGGAAACACCATATATTTT.

The rearrangement uses TRBV18 and TRBJ2-1; 7 bases match TRBD1. Germline CDR1 is KGHSH and CDR2 is LQKENI. This CDR3 has 15 residues. The V and J ends lost 6 bases and 7 bases, in that order; junction bases with no gene match: 12. The CDR3 DNA reads TGTGCCAGCTCGTACAGGGGTGGTACTGAGAATGAGCAGTTCTTC. Encoded protein: CASSYRGGTENEQFF.

The sample holds a few counts of this clone. The genes are TRBV3-1 (or the pseudogene TRBV3-2) and TRBJ2-7; 10 nucleotides align to TRBD1. This CDR3 comprises 16 residues. Unmatched junction bases numbered 10, after V lost 5 bases and J lost 3 bases. The germline V gene encodes CDR1 LGHDT and CDR2 YNNKEL (reference sequence). In nucleotides, the CDR3 is TGTGCCAGCAGCGCCCGCGGACAGGGGGTATTCTACGAGCAGTACTTC. Protein: CASSARGQGVFYEQYF.

The rearrangement uses TRBV7-9 and TRBJ2-3; TRBD1 is a possible D gene (6 bases). The CDR3 consists of 14 residues. Between the trimmed V and J ends, which lost 5 bases and 1 base, there was a span of 10 bases. Germline loops: CDR1 SEHNR, CDR2 FQNEAQ (reference sequence). For the CDR3, the DNA is TGTGCCAGCAGCACCCGACAGGGCACAGATACGCAGTATTTT. Translation gives CASSTRQGTDTQYF.

The CDR3 loop is CASSPEVGQEGNGYTF. CDR3 DNA sequence: TGTGCCAGCTCACCGGAGGTTGGCCAGGAGGGAAATGGCTACACCTTC. The chain links TRBV18 to TRBJ1-2; D ambiguous. CDR3 size: 16 residues. CDR1 and CDR2 (germline): KGHSH, LQKENI. V lost 3 bases and J lost 6, with 20 bases in between.

The genes are TRBV30 and TRBJ1-1; TRBD1 matches at 8 bases. CDR3 size: 14 residues. The trim removed 4 bases at V and 1 base at J, leaving 5 bases unmatched. CDR1 is GTSNPN, CDR2 SVGIG, per germline (reference sequence). CDR3: CAWTGQGQNTEAFF. The DNA of the CDR3 is TGTGCCTGGACCGGACAGGGTCAGAACACTGAAGCTTTCTTT. Together with reference TRBV30 and TRBJ1-1, the CDR3 gives the full variable domain: SQTIHQWPATLVQPVGSPLSLECTVEGTSNPNLYWYRQAAGRGLQLLFYSVGIGQISSEVPQNLSASRPQDRQFILSSKKLLLSDSGFYLCAWTGQGQNTEAFFGQGTRLTVV.

The V gene is TRBV13, the J gene TRBJ1-3, with 9 bases fitting TRBD1. Germline CDR1 PRHDT, CDR2 FYEKMQ (reference sequence). The trim removed 4 bases at V and 4 bases at J, leaving 11 bases unmatched. The CDR3 sequence is 17 residues long. This CDR3 is CASSYGGTGSSGNTIYF. CDR3 bases: TGTGCCAGCAGCTACGGGGGGACAGGGAGCTCCGGAAACACCATATATTTT.

In this sample, this clone turned up a few times. CDR3 in amino acids: CASSLSFRTGGYNSPLHF. CDR3 bases: TGTGCCAGCAGTTTATCTTTTCGGACAGGGGGCTATAATTCACCCCTCCACTTT. J is TRBJ1-6 and V is TRBV27; 10 nucleotides line up with TRBD1. The CDR3 has 18 residues. CDR1 is MNHEY and CDR2 is SMNVEV in the germline V gene (reference sequence). The trim removed 0 bases at V and 3 bases at J, leaving 5 bases unmatched.

The chain joins TRBV5-1 to TRBJ2-3, with TRBD2 identical over 9 bases. The CDR3 runs 14 residues. Germline-derived CDR1 and CDR2 are SGHRS and YFSETQ. The trim removed 4 bases at V and 6 bases at J, leaving 6 bases unmatched. The CDR3 DNA is TGCGCCAGCAGCGGGGGGACTAGCTTGGATACGCAGTATTTT. Encoded protein: CASSGGTSLDTQYF.

The genes are TRBV4-1 and TRBJ2-2; 8 nucleotides line up with TRBD1. With 5 bases clipped from V and 7 bases from J, the junction kept 3 bases outside the gene matches. The CDR3 is 13 residues long. Germline loops: CDR1 MGHRA, CDR2 YSYEKL. CDR3: CASSGTGDGELFF. CDR3 DNA sequence: TGCGCCAGCAGCGGGACAGGTGACGGGGAGCTGTTTTTT.

The genes are TRBV15 and TRBJ2-6; TRBD1 matches 8 bases. This CDR3 region has 18 residues. Germline V CDR1 and CDR2: LNHNV, YYDKDF (reference sequence). The V segment lost 2 bases and the J segment 1 base; nucleotides outside the gene matches: 7. CDR3 protein: CATSRFGRGRSGANVLTF. CDR3 nucleotide sequence: TGTGCCACCAGCAGATTCGGCAGGGGGCGGTCTGGGGCCAACGTCCTGACTTTC. Supplemented by reference TRBV15 and TRBJ2-6, the full variable domain reads DAMVIQNPRYQVTQFGKPVTLSCSQTLNHNVMYWYQQKSSQAPKLLFHYYDKDFNNEADTPDNFQSRRPNTSFCFLDIRSPGLGDTAMYLCATSRFGRGRSGANVLTFGAGSRLTVL.